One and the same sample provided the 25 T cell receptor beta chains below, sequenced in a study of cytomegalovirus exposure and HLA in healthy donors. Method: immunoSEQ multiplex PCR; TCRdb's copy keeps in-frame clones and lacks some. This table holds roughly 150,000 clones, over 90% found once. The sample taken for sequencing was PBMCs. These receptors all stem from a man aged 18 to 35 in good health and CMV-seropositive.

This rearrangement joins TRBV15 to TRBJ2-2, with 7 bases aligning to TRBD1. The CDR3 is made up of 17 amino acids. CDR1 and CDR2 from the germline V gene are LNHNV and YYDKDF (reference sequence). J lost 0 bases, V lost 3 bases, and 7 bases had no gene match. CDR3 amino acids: CATSSVRQGPNTGELFF. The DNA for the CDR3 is TGTGCCACCAGCAGTGTTAGACAGGGCCCGAACACCGGGGAGCTGTTTTTT.

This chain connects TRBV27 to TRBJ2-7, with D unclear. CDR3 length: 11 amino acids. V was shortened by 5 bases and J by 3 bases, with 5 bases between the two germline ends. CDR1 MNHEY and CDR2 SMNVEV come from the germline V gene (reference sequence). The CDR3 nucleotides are TGTGCCAGCAGTATCGGCTACGAGCAGTACTTC. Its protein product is CASSIGYEQYF.

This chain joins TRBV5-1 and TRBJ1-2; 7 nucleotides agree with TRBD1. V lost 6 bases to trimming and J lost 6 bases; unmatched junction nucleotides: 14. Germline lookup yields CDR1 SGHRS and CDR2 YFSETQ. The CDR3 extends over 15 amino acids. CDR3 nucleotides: TGCGCCAGCACCGTTCTTCCCGGGACAGAGAATGGCTACACCTTC. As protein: CASTVLPGTENGYTF. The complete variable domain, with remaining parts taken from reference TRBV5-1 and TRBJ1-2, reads KAGVTQTPRYLIKTRGQQVTLSCSPISGHRSVSWYQQTPGQGLQFLFEYFSETQRNKGNFPGRFSGRQFSNSRSEMNVSTLELGDSALYLCASTVLPGTENGYTFGSGTRLTVV.

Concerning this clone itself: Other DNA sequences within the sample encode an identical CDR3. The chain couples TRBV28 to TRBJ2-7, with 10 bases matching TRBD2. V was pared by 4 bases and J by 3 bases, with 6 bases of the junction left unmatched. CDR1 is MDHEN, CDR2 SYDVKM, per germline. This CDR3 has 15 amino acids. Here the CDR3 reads CASSSPGLASYEQYF. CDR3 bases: TGTGCCAGCAGTTCACCGGGACTAGCGAGCTACGAGCAGTACTTC.

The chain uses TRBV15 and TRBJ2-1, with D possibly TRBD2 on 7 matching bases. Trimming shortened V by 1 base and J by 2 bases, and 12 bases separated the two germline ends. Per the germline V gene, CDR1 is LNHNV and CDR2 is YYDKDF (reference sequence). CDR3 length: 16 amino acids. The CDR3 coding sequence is TGTGCCACCAGCAGAGGGGGGCGGGAGCCCTACAATGAGCAGTTCTTC. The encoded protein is CATSRGGREPYNEQFF.

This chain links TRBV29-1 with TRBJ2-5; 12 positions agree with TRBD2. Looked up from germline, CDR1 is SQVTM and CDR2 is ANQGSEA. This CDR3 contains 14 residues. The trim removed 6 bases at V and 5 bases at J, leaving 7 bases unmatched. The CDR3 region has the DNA TGCAGCGTCGGGGGGCTAGCGGGAGGGGAGACCCAGTACTTC. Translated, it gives CSVGGLAGGETQYF.

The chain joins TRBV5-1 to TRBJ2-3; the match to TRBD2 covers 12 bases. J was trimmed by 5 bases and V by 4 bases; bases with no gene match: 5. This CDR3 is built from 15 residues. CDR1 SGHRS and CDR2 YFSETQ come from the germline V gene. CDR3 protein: CASSLAGGSQDTQYF. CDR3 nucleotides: TGCGCCAGCAGCCTAGCGGGAGGGAGCCAAGATACGCAGTATTTT.

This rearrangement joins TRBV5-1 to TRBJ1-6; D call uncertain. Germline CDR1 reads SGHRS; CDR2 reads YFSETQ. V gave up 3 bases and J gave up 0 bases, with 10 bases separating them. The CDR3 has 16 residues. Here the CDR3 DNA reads TGCGCCAGCAGCTACATAGGGAGCTCCTATAATTCACCCCTCCACTTT. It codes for CASSYIGSSYNSPLHF. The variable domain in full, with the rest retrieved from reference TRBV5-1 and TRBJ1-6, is KAGVTQTPRYLIKTRGQQVTLSCSPISGHRSVSWYQQTPGQGLQFLFEYFSETQRNKGNFPGRFSGRQFSNSRSEMNVSTLELGDSALYLCASSYIGSSYNSPLHFGNGTRLTVT.

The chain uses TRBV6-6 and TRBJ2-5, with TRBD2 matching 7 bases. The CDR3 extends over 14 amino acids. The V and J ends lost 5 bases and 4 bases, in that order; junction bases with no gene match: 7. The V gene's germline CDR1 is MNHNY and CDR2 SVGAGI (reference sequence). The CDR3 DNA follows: TGTGCCAGCAGTGCGACGACTAGCTCAGAGACCCAGTACTTC. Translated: CASSATTSSETQYF.

The CDR3 region is CASRMASIYNEQFF. DNA for the CDR3: TGTGCCAGCAGAATGGCTAGTATATACAATGAGCAGTTCTTC. The rearrangement links TRBV6-1 to TRBJ2-1; D ambiguous. Trimming cost V 6 bases and J 4 bases, with 13 bases left between them. The CDR3 is made up of 14 amino acids. The germline V gene has CDR1 MNHNS and CDR2 SASEGT.

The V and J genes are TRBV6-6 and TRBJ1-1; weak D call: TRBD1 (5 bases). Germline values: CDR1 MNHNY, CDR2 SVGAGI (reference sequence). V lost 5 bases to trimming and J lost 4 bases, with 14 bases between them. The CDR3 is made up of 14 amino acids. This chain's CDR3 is CASSGLGRGTEAFF. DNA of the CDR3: TGTGCCAGCAGTGGGCTCGGTAGGGGCACTGAAGCTTTCTTT.

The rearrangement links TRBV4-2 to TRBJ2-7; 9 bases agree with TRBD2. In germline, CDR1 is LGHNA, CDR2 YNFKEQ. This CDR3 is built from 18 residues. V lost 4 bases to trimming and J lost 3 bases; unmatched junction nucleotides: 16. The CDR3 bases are TGTGCCAGCAGCCGCCAGGGGGGTAGCGGGAGAGGAGGCTACGAGCAGTACTTC. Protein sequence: CASSRQGGSGRGGYEQYF.

This chain's CDR3 is CASSVGGAGGPNNEQFF. CDR3 in DNA: TGTGCCAGCAGCGTAGGAGGGGCGGGAGGGCCAAACAATGAGCAGTTCTTC. The chain is built from TRBV9 and TRBJ2-1; 9 bases fit TRBD2. CDR1 SGDLS and CDR2 YYNGEE come from the germline V gene. The CDR3 is made up of 17 amino acids. Losses at the gene ends were 0 bases for V and 5 bases for J; bases not matched to a gene: 9.

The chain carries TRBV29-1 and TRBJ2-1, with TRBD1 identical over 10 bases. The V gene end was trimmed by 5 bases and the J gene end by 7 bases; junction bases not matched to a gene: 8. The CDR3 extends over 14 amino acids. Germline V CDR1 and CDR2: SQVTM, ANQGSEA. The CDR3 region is CSVSQGQGGNEQFF. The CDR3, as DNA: TGCAGCGTTTCTCAAGGACAGGGGGGGAATGAGCAGTTCTTC.

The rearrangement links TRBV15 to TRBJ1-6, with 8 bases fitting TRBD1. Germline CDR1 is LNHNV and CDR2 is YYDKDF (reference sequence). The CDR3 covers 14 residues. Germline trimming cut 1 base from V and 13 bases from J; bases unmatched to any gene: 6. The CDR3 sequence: CATSRGGQAAPLHF. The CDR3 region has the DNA TGTGCCACCAGCAGAGGGGGACAGGCGGCGCCCCTCCACTTT.

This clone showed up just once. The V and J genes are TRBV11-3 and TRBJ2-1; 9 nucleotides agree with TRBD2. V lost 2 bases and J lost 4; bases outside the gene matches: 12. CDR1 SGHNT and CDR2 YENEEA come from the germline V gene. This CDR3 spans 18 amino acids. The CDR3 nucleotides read TGTGCCAGCAGCTTATGGACCTTAGCGGGAGCGGAATACAATGAGCAGTTCTTC. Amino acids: CASSLWTLAGAEYNEQFF. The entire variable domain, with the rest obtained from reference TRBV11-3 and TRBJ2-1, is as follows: EAGVVQSPRYKIIEKKQPVAFWCNPISGHNTLYWYLQNLGQGPELLIRYENEEAVDDSQLPKDRFSAERLKGVDSTLKIQPAELGDSAVYLCASSLWTLAGAEYNEQFFGPGTRLTVL.

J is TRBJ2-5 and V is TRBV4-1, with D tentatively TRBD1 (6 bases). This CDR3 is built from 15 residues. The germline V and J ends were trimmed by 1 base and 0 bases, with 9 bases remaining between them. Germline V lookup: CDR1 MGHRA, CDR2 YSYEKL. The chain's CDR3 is CASSQVQGYQETQYF. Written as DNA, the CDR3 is TGCGCCAGCAGCCAAGTACAGGGCTACCAAGAGACCCAGTACTTC.

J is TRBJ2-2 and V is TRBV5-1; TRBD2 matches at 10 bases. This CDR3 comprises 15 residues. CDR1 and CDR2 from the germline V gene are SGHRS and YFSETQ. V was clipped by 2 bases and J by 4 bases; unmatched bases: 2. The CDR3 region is CASSLLAGSTGELFF. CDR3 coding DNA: TGCGCCAGCAGCTTACTAGCGGGAAGCACCGGGGAGCTGTTTTTT.

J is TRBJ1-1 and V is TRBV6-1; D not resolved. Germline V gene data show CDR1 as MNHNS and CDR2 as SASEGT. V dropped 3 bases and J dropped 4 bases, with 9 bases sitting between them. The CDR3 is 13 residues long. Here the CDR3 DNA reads TGTGCCAGCAGTGAGGAGGTGGCCACTGAAGCTTTCTTT. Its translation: CASSEEVATEAFF.

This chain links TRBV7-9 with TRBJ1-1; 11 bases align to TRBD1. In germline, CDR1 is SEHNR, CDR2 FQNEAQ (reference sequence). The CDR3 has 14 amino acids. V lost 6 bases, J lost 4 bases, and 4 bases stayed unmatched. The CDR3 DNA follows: TGTGCCAGCAGTCCCGGGACAGGGGGCACTGAAGCTTTCTTT. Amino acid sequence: CASSPGTGGTEAFF.

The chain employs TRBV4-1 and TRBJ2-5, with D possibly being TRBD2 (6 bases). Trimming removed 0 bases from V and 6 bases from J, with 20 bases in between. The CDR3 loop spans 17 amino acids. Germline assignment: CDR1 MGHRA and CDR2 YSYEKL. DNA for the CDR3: TGCGCCAGCAGCCAAGAGCTGGGGGGACCCGGGAGAAAGACCCAGTACTTC. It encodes CASSQELGGPGRKTQYF.

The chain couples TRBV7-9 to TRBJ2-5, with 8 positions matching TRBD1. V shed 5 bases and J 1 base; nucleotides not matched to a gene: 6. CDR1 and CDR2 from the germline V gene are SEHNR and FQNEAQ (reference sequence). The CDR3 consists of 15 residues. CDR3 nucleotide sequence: TGTGCCAGCAGCAGGTGGGACAGGACCCAAGAGACCCAGTACTTC. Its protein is CASSRWDRTQETQYF.

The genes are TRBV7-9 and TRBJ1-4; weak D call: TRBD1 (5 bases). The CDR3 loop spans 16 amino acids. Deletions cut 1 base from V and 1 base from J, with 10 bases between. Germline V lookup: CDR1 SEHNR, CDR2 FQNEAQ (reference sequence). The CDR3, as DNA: TGTGCCAGCAGCTTAGGCGGGACTTTAACTAATGAAAAACTGTTTTTT. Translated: CASSLGGTLTNEKLFF.

The CDR3 sequence: CASSPRPDRSGGYTF. For the CDR3, the DNA is TGCGCCAGCAGCCCACGACCGGACAGGTCTGGTGGCTACACCTTC. The chain joins TRBV5-1 to TRBJ1-2, with 7 positions matching TRBD1. CDR3 length equals 15 residues. V shed 4 bases, J shed 7 bases, and the junction held 13 bases outside the gene matches. Germline loops: CDR1 SGHRS, CDR2 YFSETQ.

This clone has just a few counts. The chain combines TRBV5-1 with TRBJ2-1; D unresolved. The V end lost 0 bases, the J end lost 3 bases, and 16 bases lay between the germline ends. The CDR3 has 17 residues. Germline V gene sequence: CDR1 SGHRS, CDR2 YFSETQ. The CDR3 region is CASSLAGRSRSYNEQFF. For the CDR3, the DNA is TGCGCCAGCAGCTTGGCCGGAAGGAGCCGCAGCTACAATGAGCAGTTCTTC.